This T cell receptor (beta chain) derives from a study of shared clonotypes between healthy human individuals. Study findings and constraints: With a handful of donors compared, 4.5% to 6.5% of naive CD4 clonotypes were shared.

CD4+ cells underwent separation, giving CD45RA+ naive and CD45RA-negative memory subsets. TCRdb's table, derived via immunoSEQ multiplex PCR, lists solely in-frame clones and lacks some. The sample records about 600,000 clones, about 97% being singletons. In the case of this clone: Its antigen is not identified.

V lost 4 bases and J lost 2, with 7 bases in between. CDR3 size: 13 residues. In germline, CDR1 is MGHRA, CDR2 YSYEKL. The sequencing input was naive CD4+ T cells sorted from blood. Sample subset: CD45RA+ positively selected. This rearrangement joins TRBV4-1 to TRBJ2-3; D gene uncertain. This sequence originates from a woman aged 25 to 39 in good health. Written as DNA, the CDR3 is TGCGCCAGCAGCCTAGCCCCCACAGATACGCAGTATTTT. Its translation is CASSLAPTDTQYF.